This TCR beta chain was obtained from a study of T cell responses to AZD1222 COVID-19 vaccine. Study-wide results and limits: Spike-wide coverage was observed for vaccine-associated CD4 TCRs, with dominant responses at 160-218 and 743-854. Only a handful of AZD1222 recipients, several in all, had baseline seropositivity. White British people made up most donors, females outnumbered males, and clonal diversity was possibly underestimated.

Some clones are missing from TCRdb's copy, which holds only in-frame ones; the method was immunoSEQ multiplex PCR. The sample shows 100,000 to 110,000 clones, roughly 91% of them seen only once. V was cut by 4 bases and J by 2 bases, with 14 bases left in between. In germline, CDR1 is MNHEY, CDR2 SVGAGI. The CDR3 spans 15 residues. About this clone: Antigen: not known.

The sequences come from peripheral blood, collected on day 0 of AZD1222 vaccination. The receptor was isolated from an adult in good health. The rearrangement uses TRBV6-5 and TRBJ1-2; D not certain. CDR3 DNA sequence: TGTGCCAGCAGTTTCCTGGGGAGTTCCAACTATGGCTACACCTTC. It yields the protein CASSFLGSSNYGYTF.